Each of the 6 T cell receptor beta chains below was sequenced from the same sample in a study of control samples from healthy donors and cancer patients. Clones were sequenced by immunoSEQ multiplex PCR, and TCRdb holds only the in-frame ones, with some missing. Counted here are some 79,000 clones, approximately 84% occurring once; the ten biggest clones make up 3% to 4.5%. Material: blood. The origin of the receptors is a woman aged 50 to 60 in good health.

CDR3 coding DNA: TGCAGCGTTGAAGATCTTGAAAGGGGTTATGGCTACACCTTC. Encoded protein: CSVEDLERGYGYTF. The genes are TRBV29-1 and TRBJ1-2; D may be TRBD1 (5 bases). In germline, CDR1 is SQVTM, CDR2 ANQGSEA. The CDR3 runs 14 residues. Trimming removed 0 bases from V and 5 bases from J, with 13 bases in between.

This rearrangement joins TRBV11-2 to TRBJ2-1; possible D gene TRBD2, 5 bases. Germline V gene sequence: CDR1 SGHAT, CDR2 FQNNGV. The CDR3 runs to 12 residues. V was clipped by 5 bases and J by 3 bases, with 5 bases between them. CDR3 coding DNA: TGTGCCAGCAGCCGGGACTACAATGAGCAGTTCTTC. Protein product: CASSRDYNEQFF. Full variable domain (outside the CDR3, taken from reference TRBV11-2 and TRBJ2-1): EAGVAQSPRYKIIEKRQSVAFWCNPISGHATLYWYQQILGQGPKLLIQFQNNGVVDDSQLPKDRFSAERLKGVDSTLKIQPAKLEDSAVYLCASSRDYNEQFFGPGTRLTVL.

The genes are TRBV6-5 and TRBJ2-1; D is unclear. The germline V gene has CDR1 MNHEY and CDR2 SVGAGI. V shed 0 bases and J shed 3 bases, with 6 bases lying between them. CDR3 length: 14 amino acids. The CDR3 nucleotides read TGTGCCAGCAGTTACTCGAACAGCTACAATGAGCAGTTCTTC. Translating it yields CASSYSNSYNEQFF.

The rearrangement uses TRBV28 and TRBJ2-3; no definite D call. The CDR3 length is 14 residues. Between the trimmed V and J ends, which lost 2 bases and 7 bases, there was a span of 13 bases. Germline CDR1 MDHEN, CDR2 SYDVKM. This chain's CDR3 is CASSLPSPPNTQYF. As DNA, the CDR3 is TGTGCCAGCAGTTTACCCTCTCCCCCGAATACGCAGTATTTT. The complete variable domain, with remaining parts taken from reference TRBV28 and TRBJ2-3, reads DVKVTQSSRYLVKRTGEKVFLECVQDMDHENMFWYRQDPGLGLRLIYFSYDVKMKEKGDIPEGYSVSREKKERFSLILESASTNQTSMYLCASSLPSPPNTQYFGPGTRLTVL.

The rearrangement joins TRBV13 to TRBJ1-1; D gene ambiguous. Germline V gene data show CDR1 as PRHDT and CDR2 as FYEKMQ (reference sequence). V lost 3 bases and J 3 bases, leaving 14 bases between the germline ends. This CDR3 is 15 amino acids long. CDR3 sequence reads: CASSFTRAGDTEAFF. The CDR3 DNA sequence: TGTGCCAGCAGCTTTACAAGGGCAGGAGACACTGAAGCTTTCTTT.

The CDR3, as DNA: TGTGCCTGGAGTGACTCCCACAATCAGCCCCAGCATTTT. Protein product: CAWSDSHNQPQHF. This sequence joins TRBV30 and TRBJ1-5, with no clear D. The germline CDR1 and CDR2 sequences are GTSNPN and SVGIG (reference sequence). Trimming shortened V by 1 base and J by 3 bases, and 7 bases separated the two germline ends. The CDR3 covers 13 residues. Using reference TRBV30 and TRBJ1-5 for the parts outside the CDR3, the full variable domain is SQTIHQWPATLVQPVGSPLSLECTVEGTSNPNLYWYRQAAGRGLQLLFYSVGIGQISSEVPQNLSASRPQDRQFILSSKKLLLSDSGFYLCAWSDSHNQPQHFGDGTRLSIL.